This entry lists 13 T cell receptor beta chains sequenced from one sample in a study of blood T cell repertoires in COVID-19. The table came from immunoSEQ multiplex PCR; TCRdb's copy has only in-frame clones and leaves some out. The repertoire holds 210,000 or so clones, around 80% seen once, with 2.5% to 3% in the top ten. The sequencing input was peripheral blood. The receptors here all came from an elderly woman with active or convalescent COVID-19.

The genes are TRBV5-8 and TRBJ1-1; perhaps TRBD1 as D (5 bases). Germline V lookup: CDR1 SGHTS, CDR2 YDEGEE. The CDR3 contains 14 residues. V was cut by 0 bases and J by 3 bases, with 9 bases left in between. The CDR3: CASSLEGADTEAFF. The CDR3 DNA is TGTGCCAGCAGCTTGGAAGGGGCTGACACTGAAGCTTTCTTT. Drawing the rest from reference TRBV5-8 and TRBJ1-1, the complete variable domain is EAGVTQSPTHLIKTRGQQATLRCSPISGHTSVYWYQQALGLGLQFLLWYDEGEERNRGNFPPRFSGRQFPNYSSELNVNALELEDSALYLCASSLEGADTEAFFGQGTRLTVV.

The chain carries TRBV30 and TRBJ1-2; D remains unclear. Trimming took 6 bases from V and 3 from J, leaving 14 bases between them. This CDR3 is 13 amino acids long. The V gene's germline CDR1 is GTSNPN and CDR2 SVGIG (reference sequence). CDR3 in amino acids: CACPKGLDYGYTF. The CDR3 region has the DNA TGTGCCTGCCCCAAAGGACTGGACTATGGCTACACCTTC.

With regard to this clone: At one of its ends the junction is not consistent with the germline gene, which may arise from a read error. This chain uses TRBV6-6 with TRBJ2-3, with D perhaps TRBD2 (5 bases). CDR1 and CDR2 from the germline V gene are MNHNY and SVGAGI (reference sequence). CDR3 length: 12 amino acids. CDR3 DNA: TGTGCCAGCAGTTACTCGAGCGGCTCCCTAGGTTTT. This translates into CASSYSSGSLGF.

The rearrangement links TRBV5-1 to TRBJ1-1; 11 nucleotides match TRBD1. The length of the CDR3 is 15 residues. Trimming took 4 bases from V and 6 from J; bases not matched to a gene: 8. From germline, CDR1 is SGHRS and CDR2 YFSETQ. The CDR3 loop reads CASSKDRGPEAEAFF. In DNA, the CDR3 is TGCGCCAGCAGCAAGGACAGGGGGCCCGAGGCTGAAGCTTTCTTT.

The chain employs TRBV3-1 (or the pseudogene TRBV3-2) and TRBJ1-6; 8 bases line up with TRBD1. J was trimmed by 7 bases and V by 4 bases; bases with no gene match: 6. This CDR3 comprises 15 residues. Germline CDR1 is LGHDT and CDR2 is YNNKEL (reference sequence). Here the CDR3 DNA reads TGTGCCAGCAGCCCATACAGGGGGAACAATTCACCCCTCCACTTT. It yields the protein CASSPYRGNNSPLHF.

The gene calls are TRBV2 and TRBJ1-6; D is unresolved. Germline V gene sequence: CDR1 SNHLY, CDR2 FYNNEI. Trimming removed 5 bases at V and 3 bases at J, with 11 bases between. The CDR3 runs to 15 residues. The CDR3 sequence is CASSPWENYNSPLHF. CDR3 DNA sequence: TGTGCCAGCAGTCCATGGGAGAACTATAATTCACCCCTCCACTTT.

The chain couples TRBV2 to TRBJ2-7; perhaps TRBD1 as D (7 bases). The V end was cut by 5 bases, the J end by 6 bases, with 17 bases between. The CDR3 is 14 amino acids. The germline V gene has CDR1 SNHLY and CDR2 FYNNEI. CDR3 sequence reads: CASSPTGTRREQYF. In nucleotides, the CDR3 is TGTGCCAGCAGTCCGACAGGGACTCGCCGCGAGCAGTACTTC.

The V gene is TRBV4-2, the J gene TRBJ1-1; 9 nucleotides match TRBD1. Trimming at V came to 0 bases and at J to 6 bases, leaving 5 bases not matched to a gene. CDR1 is LGHNA and CDR2 is YNFKEQ in the germline V gene. The CDR3 is 15 amino acids. In DNA form, the CDR3 reads TGTGCCAGCAGCCAAGAAGGACAGGGGTTTCCTGAAGCTTTCTTT. As protein: CASSQEGQGFPEAFF.

In this sample, this clone turned up a few times. This sequence joins TRBV28 and TRBJ1-3; D is ambiguous. CDR3 length: 15 residues. The V and J ends lost 5 bases and 2 bases respectively, with 13 bases between them. CDR1 is MDHEN, CDR2 SYDVKM, per germline. The CDR3 region has the DNA TGTGCCAGCAGTCCCAGGTCCTTCCCTGGAAACACCATATATTTT. Protein sequence: CASSPRSFPGNTIYF.

The chain couples TRBV9 to TRBJ1-5, with 7 positions matching TRBD1. Trimming removed 1 base from V and 6 bases from J; junction bases left unmatched: 4. This CDR3 is built from 14 residues. CDR1 is SGDLS and CDR2 is YYNGEE in the germline V gene. CDR3 sequence reads: CASSVTGDGQPQHF. DNA for the CDR3: TGTGCCAGCAGCGTAACAGGGGACGGTCAGCCCCAGCATTTT.

This chain uses TRBV29-1 with TRBJ1-1, with D unresolved. In germline, CDR1 is SQVTM, CDR2 ANQGSEA. This CDR3 contains 12 residues. V shed 5 bases and J shed 0 bases, with 7 bases lying between them. CDR3 sequence: CSVTQMNTEAFF. CDR3 bases: TGCAGCGTTACCCAGATGAACACTGAAGCTTTCTTT. Full variable domain (outside the CDR3, taken from reference TRBV29-1 and TRBJ1-1): SAVISQKPSRDICQRGTSLTIQCQVDSQVTMMFWYRQQPGQSLTLIATANQGSEATYESGFVIDKFPISRPNLTFSTLTVSNMSPEDSSIYLCSVTQMNTEAFFGQGTRLTVV.

J is TRBJ1-3 and V is TRBV9; 7 bases match TRBD1. There are 19 residues in the CDR3. Germline CDR1 is SGDLS and CDR2 is YYNGEE. The junction had 13 bases not matched to a gene; V was cut back by 0 bases and J by 1 base. CDR3 sequence reads: CASSVGVQGYIDSGNTIYF. CDR3 in DNA: TGTGCCAGCAGCGTAGGGGTACAGGGGTACATAGATTCTGGAAACACCATATATTTT. Looking up the rest from reference TRBV9 and TRBJ1-3 gives the full variable domain: DSGVTQTPKHLITATGQRVTLRCSPRSGDLSVYWYQQSLDQGLQFLIQYYNGEERAKGNILERFSAQQFPDLHSELNLSSLELGDSALYFCASSVGVQGYIDSGNTIYFGEGSWLTVV.

This clone has only a few counts. V is TRBV29-1 and J is TRBJ1-2, with TRBD1 as a possible D gene (5 bases). CDR3 length equals 11 residues. Deletions cut 6 bases from V and 8 bases from J, with 13 bases between. Germline CDR1 is SQVTM and CDR2 is ANQGSEA. CDR3 sequence reads: CSVERGTGYTF. The CDR3 nucleotides are TGCAGCGTCGAGCGGGGGACGGGCTACACCTTC.